The clone carrying this T cell receptor beta chain was counted many times. Its target is not known. The CDR3 consists of 13 residues. Germline CDR1 reads SGHRS; CDR2 reads YFSETQ. V was pared by 2 bases and J by 5 bases, with 11 bases between. The data are from a study of T cells in Graves' hyperthyroidism and ophthalmopathy. Study-wide findings and caveats: Most thyroid clonotypes with frequency above 0.001 were detected in blood.

The TCR beta CDR3 regions underwent amplification using RNA transcripts as the source. HTBI primers were employed in a first-round RT-PCR of the TCR CDR3. One entry per CDR3 protein results from TCRdb running MiXCR on the multiplex PCR reads. Of 500,000 to 750,000 distinct CDR3 sequences listed, approximately 14% were seen once; the top ten hold approximately 7.4%. In making diagnoses, clinical symptoms, serum thyroxine and TRAb, thyroid ultrasound and orbital computed tomography were all used. This TCR was sampled from a woman in her twenties or thirties with Graves' hyperthyroidism. The sample taken for sequencing was blood. The chain links TRBV5-1 to TRBJ2-7, with D tentatively TRBD1 (5 bases). CDR3 in amino acids: CASSFPGRNEQYF. The CDR3 DNA is TGCGCCAGCAGCTTCCCAGGGCGCAACGAGCAGTACTTC.